The 26 T cell receptor beta chains below were found in one sample sequenced in a study of cytomegalovirus exposure and HLA in healthy donors. It was with 60 Vbeta and 13 Jbeta primers that the PCR ran. Produced via immunoSEQ multiplex PCR; TCRdb's table is partial and in-frame only. The table lists fewer than 150,000 clones, roughly 77% of them singletons. Specimen: PBMCs. The receptors derive from a young man in good health and CMV-seronegative.

The rearrangement uses TRBV7-8 and TRBJ1-3; D gene unclear. The CDR3 length is 15 residues. Germline lookup yields CDR1 SGHVS and CDR2 FQNEAQ. V lost 0 bases to trimming and J lost 6 bases, with 12 bases between them. The CDR3 DNA sequence: TGTGCCAGCAGCTTAGCAACAGCTTCCCTAAACACCATATATTTT. Translating it yields CASSLATASLNTIYF.

This clone was counted a few times. The chain is built from TRBV5-1 and TRBJ2-1, with 11 bases that match TRBD2. CDR3 length equals 16 residues. J gave up 7 bases and V 4 bases, and 10 bases lay outside the gene matches. CDR1 and CDR2 (germline): SGHRS, YFSETQ. The CDR3 sequence: CASSNLAGGPRNEQFF. In DNA form, the CDR3 reads TGCGCCAGCAGCAATTTAGCGGGGGGGCCAAGGAATGAGCAGTTCTTC.

The chain carries TRBV28 and TRBJ2-7, with 9 bases lining up with TRBD2. The CDR3 extends over 15 amino acids. The V gene's germline CDR1 is MDHEN and CDR2 SYDVKM. V lost 6 bases, J lost 1 base, and 7 bases stayed unmatched. The CDR3 coding sequence is TGTGCCAGCAGCCTACGGAGCGGGAGGTCCTACGAGCAGTACTTC. Protein product: CASSLRSGRSYEQYF.

This chain uses TRBV11-2 with TRBJ2-3; 8 bases are a match to TRBD1. The CDR3 covers 15 residues. Unmatched junction bases numbered 8, after V lost 5 bases and J lost 4 bases. The V gene's germline CDR1 is SGHAT and CDR2 FQNNGV. The CDR3 sequence: CASSPGTGRADTQYF. Written as DNA, the CDR3 is TGTGCCAGCAGCCCAGGGACAGGTAGAGCAGATACGCAGTATTTT.

V is TRBV7-8 and J is TRBJ2-2; D uncertain. CDR1 SGHVS and CDR2 FQNEAQ come from the germline V gene. This CDR3 spans 19 amino acids. Trimming cost V 0 bases and J 3 bases, with 20 bases left between them. Here the CDR3 reads CASSLAPGPATIYTGELFF. The DNA of the CDR3 is TGTGCCAGCAGCTTAGCGCCTGGGCCGGCCACAATCTACACCGGGGAGCTGTTTTTT. The whole variable domain, remainder taken from reference TRBV7-8 and TRBJ2-2, is GAGVSQSPRYKVAKRGQDVALRCDPISGHVSLFWYQQALGQGPEFLTYFQNEAQLDKSGLPSDRFFAERPEGSVSTLKIQRTQQEDSAVYLCASSLAPGPATIYTGELFFGEGSRLTVL.

V gene TRBV5-1 combines with J gene TRBJ1-4; 7 bases align to TRBD1. The CDR3 length is 15 residues. Germline lookup yields CDR1 SGHRS and CDR2 YFSETQ. V dropped 5 bases and J dropped 7; count of bases not matched to a gene: 11. In DNA, the CDR3 is TGCGCCAGCAGGCCTTTGGGACAGCGGGTTGAAAAACTGTTTTTT. Encoded protein: CASRPLGQRVEKLFF.

The chain links TRBV5-1 to TRBJ1-5, with 7 nucleotides matching TRBD1. Trimming took 3 bases from V and 1 from J; bases not matched to a gene: 4. Per germline, CDR1 SGHRS and CDR2 YFSETQ. The CDR3 runs to 15 residues. The CDR3 DNA is TGCGCCAGCAGCTGGACGGGACAGAGCAATCAGCCCCAGCATTTT. It translates to CASSWTGQSNQPQHF. The variable domain in full, with the rest retrieved from reference TRBV5-1 and TRBJ1-5, is KAGVTQTPRYLIKTRGQQVTLSCSPISGHRSVSWYQQTPGQGLQFLFEYFSETQRNKGNFPGRFSGRQFSNSRSEMNVSTLELGDSALYLCASSWTGQSNQPQHFGDGTRLSIL.

The rearrangement uses TRBV7-2 and TRBJ2-7; TRBD1 might be the D (6 bases). CDR3 length: 13 amino acids. V was trimmed by 4 bases and J by 4 bases, leaving 11 bases between them. Germline lookup yields CDR1 SGHTA and CDR2 FQGNSA. Written as DNA, the CDR3 is TGTGCCAGCAGCTCTCAAAGGGGGTACGAGCAGTACTTC. It specifies CASSSQRGYEQYF. Full variable domain (outside the CDR3, taken from reference TRBV7-2 and TRBJ2-7): GAGVSQSPSNKVTEKGKDVELRCDPISGHTALYWYRQSLGQGLEFLIYFQGNSAPDKSGLPSDRFSAERTGGSVSTLTIQRTQQEDSAVYLCASSSQRGYEQYFGPGTRLTVT.

The chain employs TRBV9 and TRBJ1-1, with D perhaps matching TRBD1 (5 bases). CDR1 and CDR2 (germline): SGDLS, YYNGEE. The CDR3 covers 15 residues. V shed 1 base and J shed 5 bases, with 15 bases lying between them. The CDR3 nucleotides read TGTGCCAGCAGCGTAAGCCGTGGGGGAGGGACTGAAGCTTTCTTT. This encodes CASSVSRGGGTEAFF. Supplemented by reference TRBV9 and TRBJ1-1, the full variable domain reads DSGVTQTPKHLITATGQRVTLRCSPRSGDLSVYWYQQSLDQGLQFLIQYYNGEERAKGNILERFSAQQFPDLHSELNLSSLELGDSALYFCASSVSRGGGTEAFFGQGTRLTVV.

The CDR3 protein is CASKDRVSSYEQYF. CDR3 bases: TGCGCCAGCAAGGACAGGGTTAGCTCCTACGAGCAGTACTTC. The chain has TRBV5-1 and TRBJ2-7; 8 bases align to TRBD1. Germline V gene lookup returns CDR1 SGHRS and CDR2 YFSETQ. The length of the CDR3 is 14 residues. Trimming cost V 6 bases and J 0 bases; bases outside gene matches: 5.

This clone was observed a few times. CDR3 coding DNA: TGTGCCAGCAGCTTAGCGACGGGTCTGGCAATAGAGCAGTTCTTC. It specifies CASSLATGLAIEQFF. The V and J genes are TRBV7-9 and TRBJ2-1; D not certain. The CDR3 totals 15 residues. V shed 0 bases and J shed 10 bases, with 16 bases lying between them. Germline loops: CDR1 SEHNR, CDR2 FQNEAQ (reference sequence).

This clone was recorded once. This chain connects TRBV28 to TRBJ2-1; 11 bases fit TRBD2. Germline V gives CDR1 MDHEN, CDR2 SYDVKM. J gave up 4 bases and V 5 bases, and 4 bases lay outside the gene matches. The CDR3 is 15 residues long. For the CDR3, the DNA is TGTGCCAGCAGTGTCGGGACTAGCGGATACAATGAGCAGTTCTTC. It codes for CASSVGTSGYNEQFF.

The chain carries TRBV19 and TRBJ2-1; 9 nucleotides align to TRBD1. Germline lookup yields CDR1 LNHDA and CDR2 SQIVND (reference sequence). The CDR3 is 15 residues long. J lost 4 bases, V lost 6 bases, and 7 bases had no gene match. CDR3 region: CASSDGQGRYNEQFF. CDR3 coding DNA: TGTGCCAGTAGCGATGGACAGGGGCGATACAATGAGCAGTTCTTC.

This rearrangement joins TRBV29-1 to TRBJ2-3; TRBD2 agrees at 12 bases. Germline V gives CDR1 SQVTM, CDR2 ANQGSEA. V shed 3 bases, J shed 4 bases, and the junction held 2 bases outside the gene matches. CDR3 length: 14 amino acids. The CDR3 spells CSVDTSGGSDTQYF. The CDR3, as DNA: TGCAGCGTTGACACTAGCGGGGGGTCAGATACGCAGTATTTT.

This clone has only a few counts. This chain joins TRBV5-1 and TRBJ1-1, with TRBD1 identical over 8 bases. V trimming: 5 bases; J trimming: 6 bases; junction bases outside the gene matches: 6. CDR3 length: 13 residues. Germline CDR1 is SGHRS and CDR2 is YFSETQ. The chain's CDR3 is CASRRTGIAEAFF. The CDR3 bases are TGCGCCAGCAGACGGACAGGGATCGCTGAAGCTTTCTTT.

This chain connects TRBV5-1 to TRBJ2-5; 8 positions match TRBD1. The germline CDR1 and CDR2 sequences are SGHRS and YFSETQ. This CDR3 is built from 15 residues. Germline trimming cut 4 bases from V and 4 bases from J; bases unmatched to any gene: 9. As DNA, the CDR3 is TGCGCCAGCAGCCCTCCGGGACAGGTTCTAGAGACCCAGTACTTC. It encodes CASSPPGQVLETQYF.

The chain carries TRBV10-3 and TRBJ2-7; D unclear. The CDR3 length is 15 residues. V was pared by 3 bases and J by 6 bases, with 18 bases between. Germline V gene data show CDR1 as ENHRY and CDR2 as SYGVKD. As DNA, the CDR3 is TGTGCCATCAGTGAAGTGGCTGGGTTTTCGGGCGAGCAGTACTTC. The encoded protein is CAISEVAGFSGEQYF.

V usage is TRBV2 and J usage is TRBJ2-5; a possible D gene is TRBD1 (5 bases). Germline V lookup: CDR1 SNHLY, CDR2 FYNNEI. The CDR3 has 15 amino acids. Between the trimmed V and J ends, which lost 6 bases and 4 bases, there was a span of 18 bases. The CDR3 is CASSKGPAQGETQYF. In nucleotides, the CDR3 is TGTGCCAGCAGCAAGGGGCCCGCTCAGGGAGAGACCCAGTACTTC.

This rearrangement joins TRBV18 to TRBJ2-7, with 7 bases that match TRBD2. CDR1 is KGHSH and CDR2 is LQKENI in the germline V gene. This CDR3 comprises 15 residues. After removal of 8 bases from V and 5 bases from J, the junction contained 15 bases not matched to a gene. The CDR3 coding sequence is TGTGCCAGCACGTATTCCCCGGGGGGAATAAACGAGCAGTACTTC. This gives the protein CASTYSPGGINEQYF.

The V gene is TRBV7-8, the J gene TRBJ1-2; D is unresolved. Germline-derived CDR1 and CDR2 are SGHVS and FQNEAQ. This CDR3 has 14 amino acids. V dropped 5 bases and J dropped 4 bases, with 14 bases sitting between them. CDR3 loop: CASSPREGAYGYTF. Here the CDR3 DNA reads TGTGCCAGCAGCCCTCGGGAGGGCGCCTATGGCTACACCTTC.

This chain links TRBV6-5 with TRBJ2-2, with a possible D match to TRBD2 (5 bases). The V and J ends lost 6 bases and 1 base respectively, with 12 bases between them. The germline CDR1 and CDR2 sequences are MNHEY and SVGAGI. The length of the CDR3 is 15 residues. CDR3: CASRRVEGNTGELFF. CDR3 sequence (DNA): TGTGCCAGCAGGCGGGTCGAGGGGAACACCGGGGAGCTGTTTTTT.

The rearrangement links TRBV27 to TRBJ2-2; TRBD1 matches 8 bases. The CDR3 length is 18 residues. The germline CDR1 and CDR2 sequences are MNHEY and SMNVEV (reference sequence). Trimming removed 0 bases from V and 2 bases from J; junction bases left unmatched: 8. CDR3 residues: CASSLSGGRGRNTGELFF. CDR3 DNA sequence: TGTGCCAGCAGTTTATCGGGGGGCAGGGGGCGTAACACCGGGGAGCTGTTTTTT.

This chain connects TRBV7-9 to TRBJ1-2, with D possibly matching TRBD1 (5 bases). Looked up from germline, CDR1 is SEHNR and CDR2 is FQNEAQ (reference sequence). The V gene lost 1 base and the J gene lost 6 bases, with 18 bases spanning the gap. The CDR3 contains 16 residues. In DNA form, the CDR3 reads TGTGCCAGCAGCTTAGAATTAGAAGGGGCGTACGATGGCTACACCTTC. Translating it yields CASSLELEGAYDGYTF.

The gene calls are TRBV7-3 and TRBJ2-1; 7 nucleotides line up with TRBD1. Germline CDR1 SGHTA, CDR2 FQGTGA. The CDR3 length is 14 residues. The V segment lost 5 bases and the J segment 6 bases; nucleotides outside the gene matches: 7. The CDR3 coding sequence is TGTGCCAGCAGCCCCATAGGGGGCCGCAATGAGCAGTTCTTC. Encoded protein: CASSPIGGRNEQFF.

The CDR3 sequence is CSVEKDRIWSEAFF. The CDR3 bases are TGCAGCGTAGAAAAGGACAGGATCTGGTCTGAAGCTTTCTTT. V gene TRBV29-1 combines with J gene TRBJ1-1; TRBD1 agrees at 7 bases. With 6 bases clipped from V and 6 bases from J, the junction kept 13 bases outside the gene matches. The germline V gene encodes CDR1 SQVTM and CDR2 ANQGSEA. This CDR3 region has 14 residues.

The V gene is TRBV7-9, the J gene TRBJ2-4; 8 bases are a match to TRBD1. The CDR3 runs to 17 residues. Germline lookup yields CDR1 SEHNR and CDR2 FQNEAQ (reference sequence). V was clipped by 1 base and J by 3 bases; unmatched bases: 8. The CDR3 sequence: CASSLGDRPTYKNIQYF. The CDR3 DNA reads TGTGCCAGCAGCTTAGGGGACAGGCCCACGTACAAAAACATTCAGTACTTC.